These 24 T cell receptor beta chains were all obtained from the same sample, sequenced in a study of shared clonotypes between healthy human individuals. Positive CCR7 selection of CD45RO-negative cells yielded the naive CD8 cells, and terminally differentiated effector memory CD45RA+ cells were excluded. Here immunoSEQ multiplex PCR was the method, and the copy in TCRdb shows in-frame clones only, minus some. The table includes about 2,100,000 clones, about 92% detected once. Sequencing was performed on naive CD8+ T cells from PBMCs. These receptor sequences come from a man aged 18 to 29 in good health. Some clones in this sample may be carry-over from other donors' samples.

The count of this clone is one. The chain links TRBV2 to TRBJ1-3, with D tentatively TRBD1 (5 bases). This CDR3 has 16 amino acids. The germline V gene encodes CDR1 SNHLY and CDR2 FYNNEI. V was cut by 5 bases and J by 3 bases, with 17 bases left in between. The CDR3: CASSSEGVGIGNTIYF. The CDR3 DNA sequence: TGTGCCAGCAGTTCAGAAGGGGTTGGGATTGGAAACACCATATATTTT. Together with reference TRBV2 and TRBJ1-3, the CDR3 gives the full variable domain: EPEVTQTPSHQVTQMGQEVILRCVPISNHLYFYWYRQILGQKVEFLVSFYNNEISEKSEIFDDQFSVERPDGSNFTLKIRSTKLEDSAMYFCASSSEGVGIGNTIYFGEGSWLTVV.

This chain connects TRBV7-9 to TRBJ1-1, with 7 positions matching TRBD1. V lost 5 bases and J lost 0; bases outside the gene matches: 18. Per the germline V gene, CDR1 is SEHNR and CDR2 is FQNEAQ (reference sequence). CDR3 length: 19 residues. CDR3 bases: TGTGCCAGCAGCAAGGTCCTCCTACAGGGGATCCCAATGAACACTGAAGCTTTCTTT. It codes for CASSKVLLQGIPMNTEAFF.

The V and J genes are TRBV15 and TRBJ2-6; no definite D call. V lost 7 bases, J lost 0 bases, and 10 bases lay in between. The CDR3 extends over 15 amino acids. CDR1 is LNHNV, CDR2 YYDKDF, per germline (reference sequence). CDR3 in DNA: TGTGCCACCATGATCGGTTCCTCTGGGGCCAACGTCCTGACTTTC. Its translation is CATMIGSSGANVLTF.

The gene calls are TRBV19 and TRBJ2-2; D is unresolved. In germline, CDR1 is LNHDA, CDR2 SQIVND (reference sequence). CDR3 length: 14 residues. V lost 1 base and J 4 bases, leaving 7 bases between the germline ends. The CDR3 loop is CASSIVQVTGELFF. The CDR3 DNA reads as TGTGCCAGTAGTATAGTGCAGGTCACCGGGGAGCTGTTTTTT.

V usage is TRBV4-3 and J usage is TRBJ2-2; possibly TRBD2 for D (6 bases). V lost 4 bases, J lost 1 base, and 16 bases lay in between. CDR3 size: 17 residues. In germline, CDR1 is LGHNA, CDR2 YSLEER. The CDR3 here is CASSPAISSENTGELFF. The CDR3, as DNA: TGCGCCAGCAGCCCAGCGATATCTAGCGAGAACACCGGGGAGCTGTTTTTT.

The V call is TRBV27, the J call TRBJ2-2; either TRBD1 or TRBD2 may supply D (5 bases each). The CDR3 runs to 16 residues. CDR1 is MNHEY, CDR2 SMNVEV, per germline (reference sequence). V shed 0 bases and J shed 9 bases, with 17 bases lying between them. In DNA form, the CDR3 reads TGTGCCAGCAGTTTATCGAAAGGGACGGTCATGCGGGAGCTGTTTTTT. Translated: CASSLSKGTVMRELFF.

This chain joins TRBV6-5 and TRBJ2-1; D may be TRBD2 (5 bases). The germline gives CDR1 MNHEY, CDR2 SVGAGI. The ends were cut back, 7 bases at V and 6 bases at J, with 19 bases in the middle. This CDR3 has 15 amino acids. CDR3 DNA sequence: TGTGCCAGCACCCCGTTGAGGGAGCTAGGCAATGAGCAGTTCTTC. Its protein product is CASTPLRELGNEQFF.

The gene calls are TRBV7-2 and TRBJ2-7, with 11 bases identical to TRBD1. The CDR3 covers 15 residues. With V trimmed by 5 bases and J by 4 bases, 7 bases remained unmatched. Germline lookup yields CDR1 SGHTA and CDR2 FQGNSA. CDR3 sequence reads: CASSPGTGGYYEQYF. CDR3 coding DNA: TGTGCCAGCAGCCCTGGGACAGGGGGATATTACGAGCAGTACTTC.

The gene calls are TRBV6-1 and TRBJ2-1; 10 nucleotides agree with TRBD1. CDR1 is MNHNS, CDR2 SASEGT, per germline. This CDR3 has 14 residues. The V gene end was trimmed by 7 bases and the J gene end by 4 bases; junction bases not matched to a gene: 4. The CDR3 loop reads CASKRDRGYNEQFF. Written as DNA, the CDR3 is TGTGCCAGCAAAAGGGACAGGGGATACAATGAGCAGTTCTTC.

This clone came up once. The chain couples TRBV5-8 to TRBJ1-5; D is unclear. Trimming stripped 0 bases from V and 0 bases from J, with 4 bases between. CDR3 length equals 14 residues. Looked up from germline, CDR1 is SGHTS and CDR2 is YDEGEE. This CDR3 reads CASSLVFSNQPQHF. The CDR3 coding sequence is TGTGCCAGCAGCTTGGTCTTTAGCAATCAGCCCCAGCATTTT.

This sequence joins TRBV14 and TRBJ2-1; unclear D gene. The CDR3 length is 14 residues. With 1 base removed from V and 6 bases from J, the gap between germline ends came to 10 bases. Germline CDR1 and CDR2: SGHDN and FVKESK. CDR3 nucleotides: TGTGCCAGCAGCCAAGTCCGTCGCGCCAATGAGCAGTTCTTC. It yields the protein CASSQVRRANEQFF.

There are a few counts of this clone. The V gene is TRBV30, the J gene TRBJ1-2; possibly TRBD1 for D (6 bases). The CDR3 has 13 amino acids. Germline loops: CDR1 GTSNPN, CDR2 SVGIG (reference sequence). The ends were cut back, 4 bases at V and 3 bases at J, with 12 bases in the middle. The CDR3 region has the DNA TGTGCCTGGACAGGGGTATATGACTATGGCTACACCTTC. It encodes CAWTGVYDYGYTF.

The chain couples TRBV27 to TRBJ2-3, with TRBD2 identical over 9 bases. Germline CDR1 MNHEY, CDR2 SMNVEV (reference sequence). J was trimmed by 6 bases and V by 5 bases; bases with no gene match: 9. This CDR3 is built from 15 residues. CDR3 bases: TGTGCCAGCAGTCCGTTAGCGGGAGCCGAGGATACGCAGTATTTT. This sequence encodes CASSPLAGAEDTQYF.

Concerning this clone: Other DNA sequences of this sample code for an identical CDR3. CDR3 coding DNA: TGTGCCAGCAGTTATGCGCGGTCCTCCTACAATGAGCAGTTCTTC. It encodes CASSYARSSYNEQFF. The rearrangement links TRBV27 to TRBJ2-1; D gene ambiguous. Germline-derived CDR1 and CDR2 are MNHEY and SMNVEV (reference sequence). Trimming stripped 4 bases from V and 0 bases from J, with 10 bases between. The CDR3 spans 15 residues.

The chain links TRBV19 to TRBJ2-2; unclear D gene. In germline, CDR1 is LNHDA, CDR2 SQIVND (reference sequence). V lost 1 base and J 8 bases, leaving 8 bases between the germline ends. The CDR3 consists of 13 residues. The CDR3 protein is CASSIGAPGELFF. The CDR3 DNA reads TGTGCCAGTAGTATAGGCGCGCCAGGGGAGCTGTTTTTT.

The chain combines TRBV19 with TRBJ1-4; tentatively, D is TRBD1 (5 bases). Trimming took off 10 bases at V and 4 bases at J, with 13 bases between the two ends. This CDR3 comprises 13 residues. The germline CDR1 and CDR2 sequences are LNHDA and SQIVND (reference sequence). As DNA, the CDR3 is TGTGCCACCAGAGGGGCGGATAATGAAAAACTGTTTTTT. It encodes CATRGADNEKLFF.

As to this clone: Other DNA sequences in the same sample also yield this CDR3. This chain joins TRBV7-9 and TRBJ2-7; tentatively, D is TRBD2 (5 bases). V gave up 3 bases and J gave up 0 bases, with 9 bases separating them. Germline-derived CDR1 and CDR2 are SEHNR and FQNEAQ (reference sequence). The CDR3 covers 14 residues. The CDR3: CASSLSGNSYEQYF. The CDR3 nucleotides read TGTGCCAGCAGCTTGTCGGGAAACTCCTACGAGCAGTACTTC.

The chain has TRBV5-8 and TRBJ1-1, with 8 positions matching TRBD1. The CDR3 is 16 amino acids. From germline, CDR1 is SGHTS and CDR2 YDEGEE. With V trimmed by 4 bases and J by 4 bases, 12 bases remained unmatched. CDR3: CASSPRTGSRFTEAFF. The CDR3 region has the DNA TGTGCCAGCAGCCCTCGGACAGGGTCAAGATTCACTGAAGCTTTCTTT.

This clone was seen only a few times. The CDR3 DNA sequence: TGTGCCAGCAGCGAGGGGCCAAGTCTATTCTTC. Its translation is CASSEGPSLFF. The rearrangement joins TRBV9 to TRBJ2-1; D possibly corresponds to TRBD1 (5 bases). In germline, CDR1 is SGDLS, CDR2 YYNGEE. The V end lost 3 bases, the J end lost 16 bases, and 14 bases lay between the germline ends. The CDR3 has 11 residues.

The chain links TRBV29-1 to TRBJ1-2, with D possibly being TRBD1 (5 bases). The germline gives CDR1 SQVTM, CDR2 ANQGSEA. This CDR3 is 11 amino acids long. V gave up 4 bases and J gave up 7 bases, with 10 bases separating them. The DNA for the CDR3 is TGCAGCGTTGGCGGGGGGGGTGGCTACACCTTC. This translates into CSVGGGGGYTF.

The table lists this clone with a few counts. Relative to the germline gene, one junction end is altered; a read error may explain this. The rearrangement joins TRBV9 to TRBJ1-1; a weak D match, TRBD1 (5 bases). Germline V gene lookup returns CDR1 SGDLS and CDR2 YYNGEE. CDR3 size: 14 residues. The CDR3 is CASSPHLGDGGSVF. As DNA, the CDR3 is TGTGCCAGCAGCCCTCATTTGGGGGACGGGGGTTCGGTCTTT.

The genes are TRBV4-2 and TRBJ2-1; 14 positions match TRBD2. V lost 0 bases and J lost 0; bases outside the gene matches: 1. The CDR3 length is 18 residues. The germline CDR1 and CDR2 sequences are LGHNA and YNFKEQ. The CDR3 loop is CASSQEGTSGSSYNEQFF. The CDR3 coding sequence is TGTGCCAGCAGCCAAGAAGGGACTAGCGGGAGCTCCTACAATGAGCAGTTCTTC.

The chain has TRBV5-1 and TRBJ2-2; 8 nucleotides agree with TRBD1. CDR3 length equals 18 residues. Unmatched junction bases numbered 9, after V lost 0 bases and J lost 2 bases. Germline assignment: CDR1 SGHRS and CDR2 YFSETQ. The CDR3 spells CASSLDWWTGPNTGELFF. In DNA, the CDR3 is TGCGCCAGCAGCTTGGACTGGTGGACAGGGCCTAACACCGGGGAGCTGTTTTTT. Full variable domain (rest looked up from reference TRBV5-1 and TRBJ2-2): KAGVTQTPRYLIKTRGQQVTLSCSPISGHRSVSWYQQTPGQGLQFLFEYFSETQRNKGNFPGRFSGRQFSNSRSEMNVSTLELGDSALYLCASSLDWWTGPNTGELFFGEGSRLTVL.

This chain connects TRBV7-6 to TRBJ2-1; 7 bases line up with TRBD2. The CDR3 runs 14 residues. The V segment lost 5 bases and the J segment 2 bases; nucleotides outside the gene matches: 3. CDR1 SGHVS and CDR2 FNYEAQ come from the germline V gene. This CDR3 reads CASSTGLAYNEQFF. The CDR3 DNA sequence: TGTGCCAGCAGCACCGGACTAGCCTACAATGAGCAGTTCTTC.